Each of the 32 T cell receptor beta chains below was sequenced from the same sample in a study of OX40 agonist ivuxolimab in advanced cancers. The table came from immunoSEQ multiplex PCR; TCRdb's copy has only in-frame clones and leaves some out. The table lists 100,000 or so clones, under 95% of them singletons. Sequencing used CD4+ or CD8+ T cells sorted from blood, obtained in a trial of the OX40 agonist ivuxolimab. The source of these receptors is an adult with an advanced solid tumor such as melanoma, head and neck, liver or kidney cancer.

CDR3 DNA sequence: TGTGCCAGCAGCTTAGGCGGACAGACAGACAATGAGCAGTTCTTC. Translating it yields CASSLGGQTDNEQFF. The J gene is TRBJ2-1, the V gene TRBV7-6; D possibly corresponds to TRBD1 (6 bases). The CDR3 contains 15 residues. V lost 1 base and J 5 bases, leaving 12 bases between the germline ends. Per germline, CDR1 SGHVS and CDR2 FNYEAQ.

The rearrangement uses TRBV30 and TRBJ1-3; possible D gene TRBD1, 5 bases. Germline V gives CDR1 GTSNPN, CDR2 SVGIG (reference sequence). The CDR3 length is 12 residues. Trimming stripped 3 bases from V and 3 bases from J, with 6 bases between. The chain's CDR3 is CAWRGDGNTIYF. The CDR3 bases are TGTGCCTGGAGAGGGGATGGAAACACCATATATTTT.

The chain links TRBV7-2 to TRBJ2-3, with TRBD1 as a possible D gene (6 bases). The CDR3 is made up of 14 amino acids. Germline loops: CDR1 SGHTA, CDR2 FQGNSA. Trimming cost V 1 base and J 7 bases, with 12 bases left between them. The CDR3 DNA sequence: TGTGCCAGCAGCTTAGGACAACAGGGATATACGCAGTATTTT. Translated: CASSLGQQGYTQYF.

The rearrangement links TRBV29-1 to TRBJ1-3; D not certain. Germline V gives CDR1 SQVTM, CDR2 ANQGSEA. V was cut by 4 bases and J by 0 bases, with 7 bases left in between. This CDR3 is built from 13 residues. The CDR3 here is CSVAQVSGNTIYF. The CDR3 nucleotides read TGCAGCGTTGCCCAGGTCTCTGGAAACACCATATATTTT.

The rearrangement links TRBV29-1 to TRBJ2-3; D could derive from TRBD1 or TRBD2 (5 bases each). Trimming left V 3 bases short and J 2 bases short, with 12 bases between. CDR3 length: 14 amino acids. The germline gives CDR1 SQVTM, CDR2 ANQGSEA. In nucleotides, the CDR3 is TGCAGCGTTGAGAGGGCAGGGTTCACAGATACGCAGTATTTT. Protein: CSVERAGFTDTQYF.

The gene calls are TRBV6-1 and TRBJ1-4; D not certain. Per the germline V gene, CDR1 is MNHNS and CDR2 is SASEGT. The CDR3 is 12 amino acids. V was cut by 6 bases and J by 7 bases, with 9 bases left in between. CDR3 DNA: TGTGCCAGCAGCCTCCGACTTGAAAAACTGTTTTTT. This encodes CASSLRLEKLFF.

The rearrangement joins TRBV28 to TRBJ1-2, with D maybe TRBD1 (5 bases). CDR1 is MDHEN, CDR2 SYDVKM, per germline. The CDR3 extends over 13 amino acids. V lost 6 bases and J 7 bases, leaving 15 bases between the germline ends. CDR3 sequence reads: CASSQIRDSGYTF. The DNA for the CDR3 is TGTGCCAGCAGCCAAATCAGGGATTCTGGCTACACCTTC.

This rearrangement joins TRBV7-2 to TRBJ2-7; D is possibly TRBD2 (6 bases). Germline CDR1 reads SGHTA; CDR2 reads FQGNSA. The CDR3 loop spans 17 amino acids. Trimming removed 5 bases at V and 4 bases at J, with 24 bases between. The DNA for the CDR3 is TGTGCCAGCAGCCCCCTCACTAGCCGCACCTTCGGTTACGAGCAGTACTTC. It specifies CASSPLTSRTFGYEQYF.

This clone appeared once. This chain joins TRBV29-1 and TRBJ2-7, with D unresolved. The CDR3 has 11 residues. Germline V gene data show CDR1 as SQVTM and CDR2 as ANQGSEA. The germline V and J ends were trimmed by 7 bases and 6 bases, with 13 bases remaining between them. Here the CDR3 DNA reads TGCAGCGCGGCCTGGCAGATCGAGCAGTACTTC. Translated: CSAAWQIEQYF.

This chain uses TRBV4-1 with TRBJ2-2, with 7 positions matching TRBD1. Losses at the gene ends were 5 bases for V and 6 bases for J; bases not matched to a gene: 15. The CDR3 is 17 amino acids. The germline CDR1 and CDR2 sequences are MGHRA and YSYEKL. CDR3 in DNA: TGCGCCAGCAGCGAAGCTACGACGGGACAGTTGGCCGGGGAGCTGTTTTTT. Translation: CASSEATTGQLAGELFF.

The chain combines TRBV25-1 with TRBJ2-6; possible D gene TRBD1, 5 bases. CDR3 length: 15 residues. Germline loops: CDR1 MGHDK, CDR2 SYGVNS. Trimming left V 4 bases short and J 3 bases short, with 10 bases between. The CDR3 DNA reads TGTGCCAGCAGTGGCCAGGGTTTTGGGGCCAACGTCCTGACTTTC. Amino acid sequence: CASSGQGFGANVLTF.

The V and J genes are TRBV19 and TRBJ2-7; TRBD1 aligns across 9 bases. The CDR3 runs 15 residues. Germline CDR1 reads LNHDA; CDR2 reads SQIVND (reference sequence). After removal of 6 bases from V and 2 bases from J, the junction contained 8 bases not matched to a gene. The CDR3 spells CASSPDRGPAYEQYF. The CDR3 DNA follows: TGTGCCAGTAGCCCGGACAGGGGTCCGGCCTACGAGCAGTACTTC.

The rearrangement links TRBV28 to TRBJ1-4; D call uncertain. V dropped 7 bases and J dropped 5 bases, with 5 bases sitting between them. Germline V gene data show CDR1 as MDHEN and CDR2 as SYDVKM. CDR3 length: 11 residues. Here the CDR3 reads CASIWNEKLFF. CDR3 bases: TGTGCCAGCATTTGGAATGAAAAACTGTTTTTT. The whole variable domain, filled in from reference TRBV28 and TRBJ1-4, reads DVKVTQSSRYLVKRTGEKVFLECVQDMDHENMFWYRQDPGLGLRLIYFSYDVKMKEKGDIPEGYSVSREKKERFSLILESASTNQTSMYLCASIWNEKLFFGSGTQLSVL.

V gene TRBV18 combines with J gene TRBJ2-1, with 7 positions matching TRBD1. The junction had 6 bases not matched to a gene; V was cut back by 3 bases and J by 4 bases. CDR1 is KGHSH and CDR2 is LQKENI in the germline V gene. The CDR3 has 15 amino acids. The CDR3 DNA reads as TGTGCCAGCTCACCGGGACAGATTTTTTACAATGAGCAGTTCTTC. This sequence encodes CASSPGQIFYNEQFF.

This clone is deemed medium-sized. The chain uses TRBV28 and TRBJ2-7; possibly TRBD1 for D (5 bases). CDR3 size: 12 residues. The V gene's germline CDR1 is MDHEN and CDR2 SYDVKM. The germline V and J ends were trimmed by 5 bases and 4 bases, with 9 bases remaining between them. CDR3 in DNA: TGTGCCAGCAGTGCATCAGGGTACGAGCAGTACTTC. It is translated as CASSASGYEQYF. Full variable domain (remainder filled in from reference TRBV28 and TRBJ2-7): DVKVTQSSRYLVKRTGEKVFLECVQDMDHENMFWYRQDPGLGLRLIYFSYDVKMKEKGDIPEGYSVSREKKERFSLILESASTNQTSMYLCASSASGYEQYFGPGTRLTVT.

The CDR3 DNA sequence: TGTGCCAGCAGCCAAGATCTCATTGGGCAGGGGACAAACTACGAGCAGTACTTC. Its protein product is CASSQDLIGQGTNYEQYF. This chain uses TRBV14 with TRBJ2-7, with a weak D call TRBD1 (6 bases). The CDR3 extends over 18 amino acids. In germline, CDR1 is SGHDN, CDR2 FVKESK. The V gene lost 0 bases and the J gene lost 3 bases, with 21 bases spanning the gap.

The rearrangement uses TRBV19 and TRBJ2-5, with a tentative D call TRBD2 (6 bases). V was cut by 5 bases and J by 2 bases, with 9 bases left in between. Per germline, CDR1 LNHDA and CDR2 SQIVND (reference sequence). This CDR3 comprises 13 residues. CDR3 loop: CASSETRQETQYF. The CDR3 nucleotides are TGTGCCAGTAGTGAGACTAGACAAGAGACCCAGTACTTC.

This clone was seen a single time. The V gene is TRBV5-1, the J gene TRBJ1-4; D is perhaps TRBD1 (5 bases). The CDR3 is made up of 17 amino acids. Trimming took 3 bases from V and 5 from J, leaving 20 bases between them. Germline CDR1 reads SGHRS; CDR2 reads YFSETQ. For the CDR3, the DNA is TGCGCCAGCAGCTGGGGTGGGGGGTCCTCGCCCAATGAAAAACTGTTTTTT. Its translation is CASSWGGGSSPNEKLFF.

The rearrangement links TRBV28 to TRBJ2-7; 7 bases map to TRBD2. V lost 6 bases to trimming and J lost 3 bases; unmatched junction nucleotides: 8. CDR1 is MDHEN, CDR2 SYDVKM, per germline. The CDR3 totals 14 residues. The CDR3 region has the DNA TGTGCCAGCAGGTGGCCGGGAGGCCTCTACGAGCAGTACTTC. This sequence encodes CASRWPGGLYEQYF.

The chain uses TRBV10-3 and TRBJ1-2; D unresolved. The germline gives CDR1 ENHRY, CDR2 SYGVKD. Deletions cut 6 bases from V and 1 base from J, with 9 bases between. CDR3 length: 13 residues. CDR3 sequence: CAISSNINYGYTF. In nucleotides, the CDR3 is TGTGCCATCAGCTCAAACATTAACTATGGCTACACCTTC.

This clone is a singleton in its sample. The V gene is TRBV7-6, the J gene TRBJ2-3, with D hard to call. The CDR3 is 15 amino acids. Germline V lookup: CDR1 SGHVS, CDR2 FNYEAQ. V shed 4 bases and J shed 0 bases, with 11 bases lying between them. CDR3 nucleotide sequence: TGTGCCAGCAGCTATACCGTAGCTAGCACAGATACGCAGTATTTT. Translating it yields CASSYTVASTDTQYF.

The J gene is TRBJ1-2, the V gene TRBV27; 9 bases align to TRBD1. This CDR3 has 14 residues. V was clipped by 8 bases and J by 5 bases; unmatched bases: 9. Germline V gives CDR1 MNHEY, CDR2 SMNVEV (reference sequence). The CDR3 coding sequence is TGTGCCAGCTCGAGAACGGACAGGGGTTATGGCTACACCTTC. Its protein is CASSRTDRGYGYTF.

This chain connects TRBV18 to TRBJ2-7, with 9 bases lining up with TRBD2. V lost 4 bases to trimming and J lost 2 bases; unmatched junction nucleotides: 0. In germline, CDR1 is KGHSH, CDR2 LQKENI. CDR3 length: 13 residues. In DNA form, the CDR3 reads TGTGCCAGCTCACTAGCGGGAGCCTACGAGCAGTACTTC. It translates to CASSLAGAYEQYF.

The rearrangement uses TRBV2 and TRBJ2-3; D unresolved. The V gene lost 7 bases and the J gene lost 0 bases, with 20 bases spanning the gap. The CDR3 sequence is 17 residues long. The V gene's germline CDR1 is SNHLY and CDR2 FYNNEI. The CDR3 here is CASNPSMGVGSTDTQYF. Written as DNA, the CDR3 is TGTGCCAGCAACCCCTCAATGGGTGTCGGAAGCACAGATACGCAGTATTTT.

The chain uses TRBV19 and TRBJ2-1, with no clear D. Per germline, CDR1 LNHDA and CDR2 SQIVND (reference sequence). Trimming left V 3 bases short and J 0 bases short, with 6 bases between. This CDR3 contains 14 residues. The chain's CDR3 is CASSMGNSYNEQFF. The CDR3 coding sequence is TGTGCCAGTAGTATGGGGAACTCCTACAATGAGCAGTTCTTC.

In this sample, this clone turned up a few times. The V call is TRBV9, the J call TRBJ2-5, with 9 bases that match TRBD1. The CDR3 totals 17 residues. After removal of 0 bases from V and 4 bases from J, the junction contained 10 bases not matched to a gene. Germline loops: CDR1 SGDLS, CDR2 YYNGEE. In DNA form, the CDR3 reads TGTGCCAGCAGCGTAGCCTCCCAACAGGGGGCGGGAGAGACCCAGTACTTC. Encoded protein: CASSVASQQGAGETQYF.

The chain joins TRBV18 to TRBJ1-1; 9 bases align to TRBD1. Germline V CDR1 and CDR2: KGHSH, LQKENI. The CDR3 is 15 amino acids. V gave up 1 base and J gave up 5 bases; unmatched junction bases: 5. CDR3 sequence (DNA): TGTGCCAGCTCACCACTGACAGGGGGAGGTACTGAAGCTTTCTTT. It codes for CASSPLTGGGTEAFF.

The J gene is TRBJ1-4, the V gene TRBV25-1; D not certain. The CDR3 is 14 amino acids. The ends were cut back, 3 bases at V and 2 bases at J, with 7 bases in the middle. The germline V gene has CDR1 MGHDK and CDR2 SYGVNS. CDR3 in amino acids: CASSELVTNEKLFF. CDR3 DNA sequence: TGTGCCAGCAGTGAGCTGGTCACTAATGAAAAACTGTTTTTT.

The J gene is TRBJ2-5, the V gene TRBV5-1, with 8 bases that match TRBD1. CDR3 length equals 12 residues. V lost 8 bases and J lost 5; bases outside the gene matches: 5. Germline V CDR1 and CDR2: SGHRS, YFSETQ. In DNA form, the CDR3 reads TGCGCCAGTAGGACAGGGAGGGAGACCCAGTACTTC. Protein: CASRTGRETQYF.

The chain recombines TRBV30 with TRBJ2-2; 7 nucleotides match TRBD1. Per germline, CDR1 GTSNPN and CDR2 SVGIG (reference sequence). CDR3 length equals 14 residues. Trimming cost V 1 base and J 3 bases; bases outside gene matches: 2. This CDR3 reads CAWSETGYTGELFF. The CDR3 nucleotides are TGTGCCTGGAGTGAGACAGGGTACACCGGGGAGCTGTTTTTT.

V gene TRBV25-1 combines with J gene TRBJ1-2; D is perhaps TRBD1 (6 bases). Trimming left V 4 bases short and J 3 bases short, with 12 bases between. This CDR3 is 14 amino acids long. Germline values: CDR1 MGHDK, CDR2 SYGVNS. CDR3 residues: CASSARDTYYGYTF. As DNA, the CDR3 is TGTGCCAGCAGTGCCCGGGACACTTACTATGGCTACACCTTC.

This chain links TRBV5-4 with TRBJ2-1; TRBD2 might be the D (5 bases). This CDR3 comprises 14 residues. Germline V gene data show CDR1 as SGHNT and CDR2 as YYREEE (reference sequence). V was clipped by 4 bases and J by 5 bases, with 13 bases between them. The CDR3 DNA reads as TGTGCCAGCAGCGCCCGGACTGGCAACAATGAGCAGTTCTTC. This encodes CASSARTGNNEQFF. Complete variable domain (other parts from reference TRBV5-4 and TRBJ2-1): ETGVTQSPTHLIKTRGQQVTLRCSSQSGHNTVSWYQQALGQGPQFIFQYYREEENGRGNFPPRFSGLQFPNYSSELNVNALELDDSALYLCASSARTGNNEQFFGPGTRLTVL.